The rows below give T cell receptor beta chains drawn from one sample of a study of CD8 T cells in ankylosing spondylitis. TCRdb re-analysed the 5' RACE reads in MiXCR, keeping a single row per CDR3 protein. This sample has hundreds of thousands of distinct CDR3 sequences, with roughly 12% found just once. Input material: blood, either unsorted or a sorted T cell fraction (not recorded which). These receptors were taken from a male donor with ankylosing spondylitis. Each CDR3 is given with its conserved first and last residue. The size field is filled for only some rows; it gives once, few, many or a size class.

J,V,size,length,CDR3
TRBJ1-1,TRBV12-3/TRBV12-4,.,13,CASRRDTNPEAFF
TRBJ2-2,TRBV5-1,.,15,CASSFDATPGGELFF
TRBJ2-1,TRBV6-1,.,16,CASSEWGAVSYNEQFF
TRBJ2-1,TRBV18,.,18,CASSPWTSGRARYNEQFF
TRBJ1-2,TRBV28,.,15,CASSFGSGTAYGYTF
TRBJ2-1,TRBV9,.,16,CASSPPGTSGNNEQFF
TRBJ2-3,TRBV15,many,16,CATSRGLAGVTDTQYF
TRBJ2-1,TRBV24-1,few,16,CATSTGFEGAYNEQFF
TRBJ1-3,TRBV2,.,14,CASTRTGPRNTIYF
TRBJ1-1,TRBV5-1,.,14,CASSFQGEGTEAFF
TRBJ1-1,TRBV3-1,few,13,CASSPYANTEAFF
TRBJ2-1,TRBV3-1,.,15,CASSQGLAGRDEQFF
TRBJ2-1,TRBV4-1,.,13,CATQRQGYDEQFF
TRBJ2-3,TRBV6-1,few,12,CASREARATQYF
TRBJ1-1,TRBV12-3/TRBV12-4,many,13,CASTRTMNTEAFF
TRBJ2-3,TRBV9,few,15,CASSVSGGSADTQYF
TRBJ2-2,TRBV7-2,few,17,CASSFFPLAGAGGELFF
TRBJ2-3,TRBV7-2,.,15,CASSLSGRAEDTQYF
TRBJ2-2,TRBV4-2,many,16,CASSQGRLATSGELFF
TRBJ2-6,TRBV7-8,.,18,CASSAGPYSVSGANVLTF
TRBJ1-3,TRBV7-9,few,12,CASSFEGNTIYF
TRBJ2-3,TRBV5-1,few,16,CASSLRWTGTGDTQYF
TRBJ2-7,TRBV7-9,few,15,CASSLASGASYEQYF
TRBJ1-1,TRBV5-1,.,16,CASSLGTGGWGTEAFF
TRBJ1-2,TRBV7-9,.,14,CASSFGSGNYGYTF
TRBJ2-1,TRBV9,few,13,CASSVGGSDEQFF
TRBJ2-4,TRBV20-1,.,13,CSAREVDSSYQYF
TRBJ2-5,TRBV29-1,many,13,CSVDGTDQETQYF
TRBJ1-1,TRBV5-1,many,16,CASSGNRGRGNTEAFF
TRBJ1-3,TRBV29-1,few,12,CSVEGQENTIYF
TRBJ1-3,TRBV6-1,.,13,CASSPTPWNTIYF
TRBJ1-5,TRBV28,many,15,CASVTGWSGNQPQHF
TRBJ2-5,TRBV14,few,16,CASSQGIQGYQETQYF
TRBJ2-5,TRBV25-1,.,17,CASSEYGASRELETQYF
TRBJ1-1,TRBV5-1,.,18,CASSLDRGLSYMNTEAFF
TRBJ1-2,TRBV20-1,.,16,CSARATGKRSNYGYTF
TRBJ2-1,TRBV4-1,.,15,CASSRGPENGNEQFF
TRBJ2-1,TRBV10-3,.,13,CAISVPAYNEQFF
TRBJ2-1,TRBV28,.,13,CASRREPNNEQFF
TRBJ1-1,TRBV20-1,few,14,CSARQGAVSTEAFF
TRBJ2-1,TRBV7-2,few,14,CASKNGLERVEQFF
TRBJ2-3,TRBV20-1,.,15,CSARDFQRGTDTQYF
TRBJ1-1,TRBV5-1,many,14,CASSSGQGATEAFF
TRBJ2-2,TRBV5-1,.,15,CASSLIAGDTGELFF
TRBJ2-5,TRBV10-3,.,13,CAISLRAQETQYF
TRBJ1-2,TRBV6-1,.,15,CASSEAGPRREGYTF
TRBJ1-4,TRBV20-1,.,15,CSARVSGQGNEKLFF
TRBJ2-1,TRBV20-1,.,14,CSARAITIYNEQFF
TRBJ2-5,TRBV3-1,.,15,CASSQDPNFQETQYF
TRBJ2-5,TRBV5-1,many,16,CASSLTSGRLGETQYF
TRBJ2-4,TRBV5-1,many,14,CASRMEGASNIQYF
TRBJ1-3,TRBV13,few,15,CASSYQGLTGNTIYF
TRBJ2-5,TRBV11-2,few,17,CASSLGGWLAGQETQYF
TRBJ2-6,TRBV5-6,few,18,CASSIMTGSTSGANVLTF
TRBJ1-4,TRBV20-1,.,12,CSGRGKAKKLFF
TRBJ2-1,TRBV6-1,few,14,CASRVGQVNNEQFF
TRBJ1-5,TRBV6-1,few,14,CASSKTGYGQPQHF
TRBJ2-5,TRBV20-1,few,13,CSAPPSGLETQYF
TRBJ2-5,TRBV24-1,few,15,CATSDLGGLKETQYF
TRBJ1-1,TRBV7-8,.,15,CASSLRTGVYTEAFF